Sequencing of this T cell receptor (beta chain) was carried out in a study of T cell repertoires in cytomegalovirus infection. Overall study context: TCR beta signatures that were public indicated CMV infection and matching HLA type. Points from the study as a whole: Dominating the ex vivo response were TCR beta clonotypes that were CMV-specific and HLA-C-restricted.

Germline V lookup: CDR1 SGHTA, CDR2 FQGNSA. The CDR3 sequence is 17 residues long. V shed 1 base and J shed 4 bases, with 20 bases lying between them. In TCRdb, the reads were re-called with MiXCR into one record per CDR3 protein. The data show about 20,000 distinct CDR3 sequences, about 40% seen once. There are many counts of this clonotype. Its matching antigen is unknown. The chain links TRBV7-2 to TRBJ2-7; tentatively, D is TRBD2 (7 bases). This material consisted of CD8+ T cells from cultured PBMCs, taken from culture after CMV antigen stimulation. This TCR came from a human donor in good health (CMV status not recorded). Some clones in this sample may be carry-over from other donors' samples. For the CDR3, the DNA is TGTGCCAGCAGCTTAGAGTTTTGGGGCGGGGGCGCATACGAGCAGTACTTC. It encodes CASSLEFWGGGAYEQYF.